Detailed here is one T cell receptor beta chain. The table came from immunoSEQ multiplex PCR; TCRdb's copy has only in-frame clones and leaves some out. Among 5,000 to 6,000 clones listed, around 80% were seen once. V was pared by 1 base and J by 4 bases, with 15 bases between. The length of the CDR3 is 16 residues. Germline V lookup: CDR1 SNHLY, CDR2 FYNNEI. This entry is derived from a study of immune evolution from preneoplasia to lung adenocarcinoma. This chain uses TRBV2 with TRBJ2-3, with D unresolved. The receptor comes from a person aged 60-80 years with lung adenocarcinoma. The sequenced material came from FFPE minimally invasive lung adenocarcinoma tissue. The CDR3 DNA reads as TGTGCCAGCAGTGAAGGTGGTCTAGGTTTGCCAGATACGCAGTATTTT. Its protein product is CASSEGGLGLPDTQYF.